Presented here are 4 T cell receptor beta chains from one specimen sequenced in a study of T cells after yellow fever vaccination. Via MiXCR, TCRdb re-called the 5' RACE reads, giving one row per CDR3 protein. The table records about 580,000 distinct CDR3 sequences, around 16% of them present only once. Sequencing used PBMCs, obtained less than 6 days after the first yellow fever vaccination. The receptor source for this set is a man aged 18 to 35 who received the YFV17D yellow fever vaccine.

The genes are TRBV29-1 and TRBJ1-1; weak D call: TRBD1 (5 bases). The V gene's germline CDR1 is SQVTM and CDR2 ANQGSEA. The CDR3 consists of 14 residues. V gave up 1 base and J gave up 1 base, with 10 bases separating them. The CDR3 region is CSVEAAGRNTEAFF. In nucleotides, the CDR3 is TGCAGCGTTGAAGCGGCAGGGAGGAACACTGAAGCTTTCTTT.

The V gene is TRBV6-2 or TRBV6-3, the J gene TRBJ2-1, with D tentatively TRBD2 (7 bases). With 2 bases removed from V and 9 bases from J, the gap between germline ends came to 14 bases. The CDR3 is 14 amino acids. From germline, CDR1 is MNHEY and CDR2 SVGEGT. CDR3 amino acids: CASSYRGGAFEQFF. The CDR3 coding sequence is TGTGCCAGCAGTTACAGGGGGGGGGCCTTTGAGCAGTTCTTC.

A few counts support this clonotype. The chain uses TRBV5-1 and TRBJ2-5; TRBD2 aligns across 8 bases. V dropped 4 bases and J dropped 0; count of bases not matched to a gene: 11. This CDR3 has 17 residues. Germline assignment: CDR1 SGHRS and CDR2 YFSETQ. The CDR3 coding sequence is TGCGCCAGCAGCGTTGGGTATGCGGGGGGCAACCAAGAGACCCAGTACTTC. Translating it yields CASSVGYAGGNQETQYF.

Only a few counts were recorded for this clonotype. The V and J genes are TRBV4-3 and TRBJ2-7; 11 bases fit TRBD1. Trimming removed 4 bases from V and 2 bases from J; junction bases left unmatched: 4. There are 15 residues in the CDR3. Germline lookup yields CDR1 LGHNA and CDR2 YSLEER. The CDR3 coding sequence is TGCGCCAGCAGCCGGGGGACAGGGGGGGCCTACGAGCAGTACTTC. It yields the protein CASSRGTGGAYEQYF.